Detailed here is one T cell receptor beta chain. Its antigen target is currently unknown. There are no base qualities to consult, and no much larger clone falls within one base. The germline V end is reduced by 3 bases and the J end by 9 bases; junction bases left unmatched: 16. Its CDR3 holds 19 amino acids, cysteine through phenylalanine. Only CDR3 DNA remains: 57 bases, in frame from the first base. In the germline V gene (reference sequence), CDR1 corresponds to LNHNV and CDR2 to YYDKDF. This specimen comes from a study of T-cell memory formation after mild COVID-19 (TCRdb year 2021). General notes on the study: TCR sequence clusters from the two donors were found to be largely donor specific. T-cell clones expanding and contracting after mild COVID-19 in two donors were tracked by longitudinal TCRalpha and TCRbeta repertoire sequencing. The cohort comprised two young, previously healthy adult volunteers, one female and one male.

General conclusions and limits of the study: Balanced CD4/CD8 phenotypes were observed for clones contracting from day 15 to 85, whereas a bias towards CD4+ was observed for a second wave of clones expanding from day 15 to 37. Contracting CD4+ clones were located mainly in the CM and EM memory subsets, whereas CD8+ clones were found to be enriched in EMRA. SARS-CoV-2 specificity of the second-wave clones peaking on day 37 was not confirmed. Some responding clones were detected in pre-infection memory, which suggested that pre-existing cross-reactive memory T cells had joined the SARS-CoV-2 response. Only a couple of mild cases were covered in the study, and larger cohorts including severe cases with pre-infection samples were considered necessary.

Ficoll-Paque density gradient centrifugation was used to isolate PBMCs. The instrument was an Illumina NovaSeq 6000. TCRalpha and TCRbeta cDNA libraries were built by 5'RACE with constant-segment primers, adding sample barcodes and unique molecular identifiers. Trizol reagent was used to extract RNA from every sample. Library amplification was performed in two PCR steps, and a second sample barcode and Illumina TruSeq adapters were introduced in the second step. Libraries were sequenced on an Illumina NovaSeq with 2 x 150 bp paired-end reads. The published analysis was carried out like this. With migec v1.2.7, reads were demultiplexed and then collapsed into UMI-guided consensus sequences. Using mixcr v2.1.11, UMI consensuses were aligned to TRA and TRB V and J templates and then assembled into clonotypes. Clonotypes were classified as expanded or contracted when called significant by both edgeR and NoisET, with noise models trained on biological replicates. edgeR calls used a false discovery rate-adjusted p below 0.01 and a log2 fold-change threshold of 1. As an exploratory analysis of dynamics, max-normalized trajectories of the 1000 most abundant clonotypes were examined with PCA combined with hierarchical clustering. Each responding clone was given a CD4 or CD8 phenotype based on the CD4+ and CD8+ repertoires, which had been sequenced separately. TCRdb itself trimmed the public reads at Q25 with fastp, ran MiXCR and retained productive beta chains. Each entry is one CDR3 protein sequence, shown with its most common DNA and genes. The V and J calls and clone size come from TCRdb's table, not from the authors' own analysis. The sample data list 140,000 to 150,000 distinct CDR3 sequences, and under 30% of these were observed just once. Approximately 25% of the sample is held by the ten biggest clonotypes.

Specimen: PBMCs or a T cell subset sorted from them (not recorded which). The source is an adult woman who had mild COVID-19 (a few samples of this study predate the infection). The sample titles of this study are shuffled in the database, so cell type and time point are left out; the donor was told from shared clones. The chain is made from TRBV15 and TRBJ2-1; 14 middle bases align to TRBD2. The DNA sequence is TGTGCCACCAGCAGCCCCGGGACTAGCGGGAGTCTCCTAGCCAGTGAGCAGTTCTTC. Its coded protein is CATSSPGTSGSLLASEQFF.